Shown below are 27 T cell receptor beta chains from a single sample sequenced in a study of blood T cell repertoires in COVID-19. TCRdb keeps only in-frame clones here, not all; method: immunoSEQ multiplex PCR. The sample gives over 200,000 clones, about 90% of which show up once; approximately 3.5% is in the top ten. Sequenced sample: PBMCs or T cells enriched from blood (not recorded which). These receptors originate from a woman in her 30s who had been exposed to COVID-19.

The chain recombines TRBV29-1 with TRBJ1-2; maybe TRBD1 (6 bases). The V end lost 3 bases, the J end lost 13 bases, and 18 bases lay between the germline ends. Germline V CDR1 and CDR2: SQVTM, ANQGSEA. This CDR3 comprises 12 residues. In DNA, the CDR3 is TGCAGCGTTGATCCGGAGGGGGGGTCCGGCACCTTC. It is translated as CSVDPEGGSGTF.

The V gene is TRBV24-1, the J gene TRBJ2-2; 9 bases line up with TRBD1. Germline V gene data show CDR1 as KGHDR and CDR2 as SFDVKD. With 4 bases clipped from V and 3 bases from J, the junction kept 5 bases outside the gene matches. The CDR3 spans 16 residues. The chain's CDR3 is CATSDSGQGYTGELFF. In DNA, the CDR3 is TGTGCCACCAGTGACTCTGGACAGGGGTACACCGGGGAGCTGTTTTTT.

V and J are TRBV7-2 and TRBJ2-7; 9 nucleotides align to TRBD2. After removal of 3 bases from V and 2 bases from J, the junction contained 2 bases not matched to a gene. The CDR3 totals 14 residues. CDR1 SGHTA and CDR2 FQGNSA come from the germline V gene. CDR3 nucleotide sequence: TGTGCCAGCAGCTTGGGACTAGCACCCTACGAGCAGTACTTC. Protein: CASSLGLAPYEQYF.

This clone was found a few times. The rearrangement links TRBV12-3 or TRBV12-4 to TRBJ1-1; 8 nucleotides align to TRBD1. The CDR3 loop spans 12 amino acids. The junction had 3 bases not matched to a gene; V was cut back by 6 bases and J by 6 bases. The CDR3 DNA reads as TGTGCCAGCAGCGACAGGGGATCTGAAGCTTTCTTT. Translating it yields CASSDRGSEAFF.

The chain couples TRBV6-1 to TRBJ2-7; 7 nucleotides agree with TRBD1. J lost 3 bases, V lost 0 bases, and 2 bases had no gene match. The CDR3 totals 14 residues. From germline, CDR1 is MNHNS and CDR2 SASEGT. CDR3: CASSEAGQRYEQYF. DNA of the CDR3: TGTGCCAGCAGTGAAGCGGGACAGCGCTACGAGCAGTACTTC.

The chain couples TRBV4-1 to TRBJ1-6, with 9 bases that match TRBD1. J lost 9 bases, V lost 3 bases, and 6 bases had no gene match. From germline, CDR1 is MGHRA and CDR2 YSYEKL. The CDR3 length is 15 residues. Here the CDR3 reads CASSQNNRGPSPLHF. The CDR3 DNA is TGCGCCAGCAGCCAGAATAACAGGGGGCCTTCACCCCTCCACTTT.

This chain uses TRBV5-1 with TRBJ2-5; TRBD1 matches at 12 bases. The CDR3 totals 16 residues. Germline V gene data show CDR1 as SGHRS and CDR2 as YFSETQ. Trimming cost V 6 bases and J 4 bases; bases outside gene matches: 10. The CDR3 DNA reads as TGCGCCAGCACCCCGGGACAGGGGGCTTGGGGAGAGACCCAGTACTTC. Its translation is CASTPGQGAWGETQYF.

CDR3 loop: CASSPSGSTYNEQFF. Written as DNA, the CDR3 is TGTGCCAGCAGTCCAAGCGGGAGTACCTACAATGAGCAGTTCTTC. J is TRBJ2-1 and V is TRBV25-1; TRBD2 matches at 8 bases. In germline, CDR1 is MGHDK, CDR2 SYGVNS. Trimming at V came to 5 bases and at J to 2 bases, leaving 5 bases not matched to a gene. The CDR3 sequence is 15 residues long.

V gene TRBV5-1 combines with J gene TRBJ1-6; no clear D gene. This CDR3 spans 16 amino acids. V lost 0 bases to trimming and J lost 7 bases, with 14 bases between them. The germline V gene has CDR1 SGHRS and CDR2 YFSETQ. The CDR3 spells CASSLGGRQWNSPLHF. The CDR3 DNA follows: TGCGCCAGCAGCTTGGGAGGTCGGCAGTGGAATTCACCCCTCCACTTT. The complete variable domain, with remaining parts taken from reference TRBV5-1 and TRBJ1-6, reads KAGVTQTPRYLIKTRGQQVTLSCSPISGHRSVSWYQQTPGQGLQFLFEYFSETQRNKGNFPGRFSGRQFSNSRSEMNVSTLELGDSALYLCASSLGGRQWNSPLHFGNGTRLTVT.

The chain carries TRBV4-2 and TRBJ2-1; TRBD1 agrees at 7 bases. Germline assignment: CDR1 LGHNA and CDR2 YNFKEQ. The CDR3 is made up of 15 amino acids. V lost 1 base to trimming and J lost 5 bases; unmatched junction nucleotides: 5. Here the CDR3 DNA reads TGTGCCAGCAGCCAAGGACAGGGTCAAGACAATGAGCAGTTCTTC. It specifies CASSQGQGQDNEQFF.

The V gene is TRBV28, the J gene TRBJ1-5; unclear D gene. Trimming stripped 4 bases from V and 2 bases from J, with 18 bases between. This CDR3 has 17 amino acids. The V gene's germline CDR1 is MDHEN and CDR2 SYDVKM. CDR3 in DNA: TGTGCCAGCAGTTATTGGAGCCCTTTAATCGGCAATCAGCCCCAGCATTTT. Translated: CASSYWSPLIGNQPQHF.

V and J are TRBV6-6 and TRBJ2-2, with 9 bases fitting TRBD2. V gave up 2 bases and J gave up 7 bases; unmatched junction bases: 8. CDR1 is MNHNY and CDR2 is SVGAGI in the germline V gene (reference sequence). The CDR3 totals 16 residues. The CDR3 sequence: CASSYGREGLGGELFF. CDR3 DNA: TGTGCCAGCAGTTACGGGCGGGAGGGCCTGGGCGGGGAGCTGTTTTTT.

J is TRBJ2-3 and V is TRBV6-5; TRBD2 matches at 13 bases. This CDR3 is built from 16 residues. The trim removed 4 bases at V and 3 bases at J, leaving 4 bases unmatched. Germline CDR1 MNHEY, CDR2 SVGAGI. This CDR3 is CASSWSLAGGTDTQYF. CDR3 nucleotides: TGTGCCAGCAGTTGGTCACTAGCGGGAGGGACAGATACGCAGTATTTT.

Only one count was recorded for this clone. The V gene is TRBV6-5, the J gene TRBJ1-6, with D possibly being TRBD1 (5 bases). The germline V gene has CDR1 MNHEY and CDR2 SVGAGI. The CDR3 length is 15 residues. Trimming took off 7 bases at V and 0 bases at J, with 10 bases between the two ends. The DNA of the CDR3 is TGTGCCAGCAAGGTGGGGCCCTCCTATAATTCACCCCTCCACTTT. Its translation is CASKVGPSYNSPLHF.

This chain links TRBV4-1 with TRBJ2-1; 12 bases are shared with TRBD2. The CDR3 spans 17 residues. Unmatched junction bases numbered 4, after V lost 4 bases and J lost 0 bases. The V gene's germline CDR1 is MGHRA and CDR2 YSYEKL. CDR3 sequence: CASSPSSGRASYNEQFF. For the CDR3, the DNA is TGCGCCAGCAGCCCTTCTAGCGGGAGGGCCTCCTACAATGAGCAGTTCTTC.

The chain employs TRBV7-8 and TRBJ1-1; weak D call: TRBD1 (5 bases). The CDR3 loop spans 13 amino acids. In germline, CDR1 is SGHVS, CDR2 FQNEAQ. Trimming took off 1 base at V and 5 bases at J, with 8 bases between the two ends. CDR3 nucleotide sequence: TGTGCCAGCAGCTTAGGGGGCCAGACTGAAGCTTTCTTT. Translation: CASSLGGQTEAFF.

Points on this clone: Distinct nucleotide sequences in the sample also encode this CDR3. The genes are TRBV9 and TRBJ1-3, with 9 positions matching TRBD1. The germline V gene has CDR1 SGDLS and CDR2 YYNGEE. V was clipped by 2 bases and J by 0 bases; unmatched bases: 0. The CDR3 has 15 residues. The CDR3 spells CASSVGQGSGNTIYF. CDR3 DNA sequence: TGTGCCAGCAGCGTGGGACAGGGCTCTGGAAACACCATATATTTT.

The genes are TRBV2 and TRBJ1-2; TRBD1 matches 9 bases. The CDR3 has 10 amino acids. In germline, CDR1 is SNHLY, CDR2 FYNNEI. The V and J ends lost 9 bases and 7 bases, in that order; junction bases with no gene match: 0. For the CDR3, the DNA is TGTGCCAGGGACAGGGGTGGCTACACCTTC. Amino acids: CARDRGGYTF.

This clone was counted a few times. The rearrangement uses TRBV27 and TRBJ2-7, with 11 bases identical to TRBD2. The CDR3 sequence is 15 residues long. The V and J ends lost 6 bases and 3 bases, in that order; junction bases with no gene match: 7. The germline gives CDR1 MNHEY, CDR2 SMNVEV (reference sequence). In nucleotides, the CDR3 is TGTGCCAGCAGCCTCACTAGCGGGAGTTACTACGAGCAGTACTTC. Translation: CASSLTSGSYYEQYF.

The sample holds a few counts of this clone. The chain uses TRBV2 and TRBJ1-5, with D possibly being TRBD1 (6 bases). From germline, CDR1 is SNHLY and CDR2 FYNNEI. The germline V and J ends were trimmed by 6 bases and 6 bases, with 15 bases remaining between them. The CDR3 length is 14 residues. DNA of the CDR3: TGTGCCAGCAGGGTCACAGGGTCTAGTCAGCCCCAGCATTTT. Encoded protein: CASRVTGSSQPQHF.

The J gene is TRBJ1-1, the V gene TRBV30; 7 bases line up with TRBD1. From germline, CDR1 is GTSNPN and CDR2 SVGIG (reference sequence). The junction had 4 bases not matched to a gene; V was cut back by 1 base and J by 5 bases. The CDR3 is made up of 13 amino acids. CDR3 protein: CAWSAQGVTEAFF. The CDR3 DNA reads TGTGCCTGGAGTGCGCAGGGGGTAACTGAAGCTTTCTTT.

In this sample, this clone turned up once. The chain joins TRBV7-2 to TRBJ2-5, with 7 bases aligning to TRBD1. V dropped 1 base and J dropped 5; count of bases not matched to a gene: 10. CDR1 is SGHTA, CDR2 FQGNSA, per germline. CDR3 length: 16 residues. The CDR3 loop reads CASSLGRRTGLETQYF. The DNA for the CDR3 is TGTGCCAGCAGCTTAGGTCGCAGGACAGGACTGGAGACCCAGTACTTC.

Turning to this clone: The junction does not match germline at one end; this may be a read error. The rearrangement uses TRBV30 and TRBJ2-1; a possible D gene is TRBD2 (6 bases). The germline V gene encodes CDR1 GTSNPN and CDR2 SVGIG (reference sequence). This CDR3 contains 11 residues. The CDR3, as DNA: TGTGCCTGGAGTGCATCTCGGGAGCTCGTCTTC. This sequence encodes CAWSASRELVF.

This chain connects TRBV7-9 to TRBJ2-7; no clear D. Per germline, CDR1 SEHNR and CDR2 FQNEAQ (reference sequence). V lost 0 bases and J 0 bases, leaving 6 bases between the germline ends. This CDR3 has 14 residues. The CDR3 bases are TGTGCCAGCAGCTTAGCCGACAACTCCTACGAGCAGTACTTC. Translated: CASSLADNSYEQYF.

The rearrangement links TRBV27 to TRBJ2-1; 10 nucleotides agree with TRBD2. Germline V CDR1 and CDR2: MNHEY, SMNVEV (reference sequence). The length of the CDR3 is 19 residues. The ends lost 6 bases at V and 3 bases at J; junction bases unmatched: 17. CDR3 loop: CASSPVISGRTRNYNEQFF. CDR3 in DNA: TGTGCCAGCAGCCCGGTGATTAGCGGGAGGACCCGAAACTACAATGAGCAGTTCTTC.

The chain links TRBV2 to TRBJ1-5; D gene ambiguous. CDR3 length: 13 residues. Trimming removed 4 bases at V and 7 bases at J, with 11 bases between. Germline-derived CDR1 and CDR2 are SNHLY and FYNNEI. The CDR3 sequence: CASSAIGLQPQHF. The CDR3 DNA is TGTGCCAGCAGTGCTATAGGACTCCAGCCCCAGCATTTT.

The V call is TRBV18, the J call TRBJ2-1; the D is unclear. Deletions cut 6 bases from V and 7 bases from J, with 7 bases between. The germline V gene encodes CDR1 KGHSH and CDR2 LQKENI. The CDR3 totals 11 residues. The CDR3 coding sequence is TGTGCCAGCTCTCCTAAAAATGAGCAGTTCTTC. Encoded protein: CASSPKNEQFF.